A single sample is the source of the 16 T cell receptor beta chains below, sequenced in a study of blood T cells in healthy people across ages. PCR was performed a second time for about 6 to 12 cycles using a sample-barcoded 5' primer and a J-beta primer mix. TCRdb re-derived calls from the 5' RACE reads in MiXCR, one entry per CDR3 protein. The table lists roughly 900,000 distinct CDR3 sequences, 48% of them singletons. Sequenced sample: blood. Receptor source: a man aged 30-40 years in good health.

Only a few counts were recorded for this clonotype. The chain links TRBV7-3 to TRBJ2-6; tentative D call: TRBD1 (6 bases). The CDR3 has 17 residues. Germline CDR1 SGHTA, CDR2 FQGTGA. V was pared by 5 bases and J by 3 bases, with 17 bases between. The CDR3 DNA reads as TGTGCCAGCAGCCCCGACAGGCCCTCGAGTGGGGCCAACGTCCTGACTTTC. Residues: CASSPDRPSSGANVLTF. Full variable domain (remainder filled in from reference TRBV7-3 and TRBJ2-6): GAGVSQTPSNKVTEKGKYVELRCDPISGHTALYWYRQSLGQGPEFLIYFQGTGAADDSGLPNDRFFAVRPEGSVSTLKIQRTERGDSAVYLCASSPDRPSSGANVLTFGAGSRLTVL.

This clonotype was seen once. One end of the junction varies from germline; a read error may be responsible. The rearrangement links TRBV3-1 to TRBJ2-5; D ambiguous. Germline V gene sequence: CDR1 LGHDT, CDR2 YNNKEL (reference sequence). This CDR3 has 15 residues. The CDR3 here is CASSQDCGDQETQYF. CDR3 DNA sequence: TGTGCCAGCAGTCAAGATTGCGGTGACCAAGAGACCCAGTACTTC.

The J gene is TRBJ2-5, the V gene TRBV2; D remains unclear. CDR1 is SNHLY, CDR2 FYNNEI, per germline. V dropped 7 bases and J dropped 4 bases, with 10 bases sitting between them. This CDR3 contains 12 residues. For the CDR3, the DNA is TGTGCCAGCAAAAGGATGATAGAGACCCAGTACTTC. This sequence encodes CASKRMIETQYF.

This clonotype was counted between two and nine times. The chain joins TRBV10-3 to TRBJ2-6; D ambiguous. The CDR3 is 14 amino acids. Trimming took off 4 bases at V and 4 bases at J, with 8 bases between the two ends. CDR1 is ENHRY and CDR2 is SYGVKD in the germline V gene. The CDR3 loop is CAISAGSGANVLTF. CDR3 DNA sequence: TGTGCCATCAGTGCCGGGTCCGGGGCCAACGTCCTGACTTTC.

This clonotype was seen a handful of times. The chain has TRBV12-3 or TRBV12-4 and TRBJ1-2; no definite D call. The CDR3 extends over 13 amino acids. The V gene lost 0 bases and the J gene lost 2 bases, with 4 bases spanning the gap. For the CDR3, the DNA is TGTGCCAGCAGTTTAGCTCAGAACTATGGCTACACCTTC. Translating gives CASSLAQNYGYTF.

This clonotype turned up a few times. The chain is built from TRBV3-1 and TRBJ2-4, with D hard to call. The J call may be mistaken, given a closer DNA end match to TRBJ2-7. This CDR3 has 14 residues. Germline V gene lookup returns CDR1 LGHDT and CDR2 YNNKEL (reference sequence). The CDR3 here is CASSQGWISYEQYF. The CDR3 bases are TGTGCCAGCAGCCAAGGCTGGATATCCTACGAGCAGTACTTC.

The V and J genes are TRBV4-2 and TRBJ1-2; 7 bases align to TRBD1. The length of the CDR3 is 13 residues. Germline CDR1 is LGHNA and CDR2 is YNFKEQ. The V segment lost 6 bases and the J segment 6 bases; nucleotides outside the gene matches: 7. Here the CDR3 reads CASRPGTEDGYTF. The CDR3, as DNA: TGTGCCAGCAGACCCGGGACAGAGGATGGCTACACCTTC.

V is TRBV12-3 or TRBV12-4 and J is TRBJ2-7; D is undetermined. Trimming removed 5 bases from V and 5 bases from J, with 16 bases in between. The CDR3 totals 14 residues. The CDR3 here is CASSVGFLSNEQYF. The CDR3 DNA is TGTGCCAGCAGTGTTGGGTTTTTGAGCAACGAGCAGTACTTC.

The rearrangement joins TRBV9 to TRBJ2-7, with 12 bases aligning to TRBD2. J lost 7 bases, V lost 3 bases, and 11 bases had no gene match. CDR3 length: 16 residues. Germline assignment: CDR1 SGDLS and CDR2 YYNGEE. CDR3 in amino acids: CASSARTSGAHNEQYF. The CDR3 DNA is TGTGCCAGCAGCGCCCGGACTAGCGGGGCGCACAATGAGCAGTACTTC.

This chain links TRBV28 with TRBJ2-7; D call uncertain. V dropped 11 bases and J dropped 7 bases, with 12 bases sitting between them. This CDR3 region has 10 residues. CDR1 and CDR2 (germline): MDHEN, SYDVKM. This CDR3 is CAYTPDEQYF. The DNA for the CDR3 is TGTGCCTACACTCCGGATGAGCAGTACTTC.

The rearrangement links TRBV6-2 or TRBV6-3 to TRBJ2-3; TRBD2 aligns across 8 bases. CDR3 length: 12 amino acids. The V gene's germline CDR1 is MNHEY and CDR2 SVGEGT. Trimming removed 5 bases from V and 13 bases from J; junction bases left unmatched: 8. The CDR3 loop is CASSGLAIKEYF. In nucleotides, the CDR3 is TGTGCCAGCAGTGGACTAGCTATCAAGGAGTATTTT.

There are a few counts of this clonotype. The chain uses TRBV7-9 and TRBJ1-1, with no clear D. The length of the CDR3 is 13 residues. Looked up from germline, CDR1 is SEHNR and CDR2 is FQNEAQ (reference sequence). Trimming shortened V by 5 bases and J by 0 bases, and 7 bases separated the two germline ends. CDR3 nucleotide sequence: TGTGCCAGCAGCCAAGAATTGAACACTGAAGCTTTCTTT. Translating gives CASSQELNTEAFF.

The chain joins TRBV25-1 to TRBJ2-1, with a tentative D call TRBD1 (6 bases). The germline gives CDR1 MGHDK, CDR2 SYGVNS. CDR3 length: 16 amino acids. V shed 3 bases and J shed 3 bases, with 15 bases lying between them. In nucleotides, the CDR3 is TGTGCCAGCAGTGACGCAACAGGGATCGTCTACAATGAGCAGTTCTTC. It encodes CASSDATGIVYNEQFF.

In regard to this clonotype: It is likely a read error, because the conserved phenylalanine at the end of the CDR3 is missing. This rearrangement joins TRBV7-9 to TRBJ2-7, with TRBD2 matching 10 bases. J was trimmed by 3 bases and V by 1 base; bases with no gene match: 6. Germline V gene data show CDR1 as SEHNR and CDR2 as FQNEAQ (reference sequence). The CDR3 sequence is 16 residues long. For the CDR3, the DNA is TGTGCCAGCAGCTTAGTTACGCCTAGCGGGGGCTACGAGCAGTACCTC. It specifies CASSLVTPSGGYEQYL.

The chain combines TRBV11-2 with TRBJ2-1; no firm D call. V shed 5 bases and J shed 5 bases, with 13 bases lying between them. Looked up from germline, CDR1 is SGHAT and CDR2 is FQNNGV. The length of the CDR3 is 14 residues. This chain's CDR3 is CASSPYGSDNEQFF. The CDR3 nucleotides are TGTGCCAGCAGCCCCTACGGGTCCGACAATGAGCAGTTCTTC.

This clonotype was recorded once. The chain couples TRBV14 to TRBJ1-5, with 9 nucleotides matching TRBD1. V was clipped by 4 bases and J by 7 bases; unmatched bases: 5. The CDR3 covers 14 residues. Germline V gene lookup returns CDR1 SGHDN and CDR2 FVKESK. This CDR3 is CASSPDRGVQPQHF. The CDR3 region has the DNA TGTGCCAGCAGCCCTGACAGGGGGGTACAGCCCCAGCATTTT.